This TCR beta chain was profiled in a study of T cell repertoires in cytomegalovirus infection. Study-wide background: Public TCR beta signatures indicated both CMV infection and matching HLA type. Findings and limits, study-wide: HLA-C-restricted, CMV-specific TCR beta clonotypes were dominant ex vivo. Identification of carriers of CMV plus the relevant HLA was achieved through cumulative public TCR beta family frequency.

TCRdb reanalysed the reads using MiXCR and keeps one entry per CDR3 protein. The sample holds 200,000 to 300,000 distinct CDR3 sequences, around 9% seen once. This clonotype was recorded a few times. The target antigen is unknown. Trimming removed 6 bases at V and 5 bases at J, with 4 bases between. There are 10 residues in the CDR3. Germline assignment: CDR1 LGHNT and CDR2 FRNRAP. The chain employs TRBV12-5 and TRBJ1-2; no definite D call. This sequence originates from a human donor in good health (CMV status not recorded). Some clones in this sample may be carry-over from other donors' samples. Sequenced: PBMCs. DNA of the CDR3: TGTGCTAGTGGCGAATATGGCTACACCTTC. Protein: CASGEYGYTF.